The 21 T cell receptor beta chains reported below all come from one sample, sequenced in a study of tumor and adjacent non-tumor tissue in lung cancer. RNA was extracted from bulk tissue without any cell sorting. TCRbeta libraries were built with three rounds of nested PCR, modified from ARM-PCR. TCRdb processed the multiplex PCR reads anew with MiXCR; each CDR3 protein has one entry. The table has 120,000 or so distinct CDR3 sequences, roughly 64% seen once. The sequenced material came from lung tumor tissue. The origin of the receptors is a man younger than 40 with non-small cell lung cancer.

This chain joins TRBV10-3 and TRBJ2-3; D might be TRBD1 (6 bases). Trimming cost V 7 bases and J 3 bases, with 17 bases left between them. This CDR3 comprises 15 residues. Germline values: CDR1 ENHRY, CDR2 SYGVKD. CDR3: CAINQQGQGTDTQYF. The CDR3 DNA reads as TGTGCCATCAACCAACAGGGTCAGGGGACAGATACGCAGTATTTT.

This clonotype was seen once. Relative to the germline gene, one junction end is altered; a read error may explain this. This chain links TRBV29-1 with TRBJ1-6; a possible D gene is TRBD1 (6 bases). The CDR3 sequence is 13 residues long. CDR1 is SQVTM, CDR2 ANQGSEA, per germline. The CDR3 coding sequence is TGCAGGGTAAGACAGGACAATAATTCATCCCTCCACTTT. Its protein is CRVRQDNNSSLHF.

This clonotype has a count of ten or more. V is TRBV20-1 and J is TRBJ2-5; 8 bases are shared with TRBD2. Germline V gene lookup returns CDR1 DFQATT and CDR2 SNEGSKA (reference sequence). V lost 0 bases and J lost 1; bases outside the gene matches: 7. The CDR3 loop spans 16 amino acids. The CDR3 DNA follows: TGCAGTGCTAGAGATGGGGTAGCGGGGACCCAAGAGACCCAGTACTTC. This translates into CSARDGVAGTQETQYF.

Remarks on this clonotype: This could be a read error, since a much larger clone is one nucleotide away. This chain uses TRBV20-1 with TRBJ1-3; D unclear. This CDR3 spans 14 amino acids. Germline CDR1 DFQATT, CDR2 SNEGSKA (reference sequence). V gave up 0 bases and J gave up 2 bases, with 8 bases separating them. CDR3 amino acids: CSARDSVPGNTIYF. DNA of the CDR3: TGCAGTGCTAGAGATTCAGTGCCTGGAAACACCATATATTTT.

Concerning this clonotype: One end of the junction varies from germline; a read error may be responsible. The rearrangement joins TRBV29-1 to TRBJ2-1; D remains unclear. CDR1 and CDR2 from the germline V gene are SQVTM and ANQGSEA. The CDR3 is made up of 11 amino acids. The CDR3 protein is CIVVRGDEQLF. DNA of the CDR3: TGCATCGTTGTAAGAGGCGATGAGCAGCTCTTC.

This clonotype has ten or more counts. The chain has TRBV5-6 and TRBJ2-1, with D maybe TRBD1 (5 bases). The CDR3 contains 16 residues. Germline CDR1 SGHDT, CDR2 YYEEEE. V lost 4 bases and J 0 bases, leaving 14 bases between the germline ends. The CDR3 sequence is CASSLRQSRSYNEQFF. The CDR3 DNA sequence: TGTGCCAGCAGCCTTAGACAGAGTCGCTCCTACAATGAGCAGTTCTTC.

Points on this clonotype: At one boundary the junction diverges from the germline segment, which might be a read error. V and J are TRBV4-1 and TRBJ2-7, with TRBD2 matching over 10 bases. Per germline, CDR1 MGHRA and CDR2 YSYEKL. The CDR3 is made up of 16 amino acids. CDR3 region: CVSGQDEAGGTYEQYF. CDR3 bases: TGTGTCAGCGGCCAAGATGAAGCGGGAGGGACCTACGAGCAGTACTTC.

For this clonotype: A much larger clone differs from this one at a single base, so this may be a read error. V usage is TRBV4-1 and J usage is TRBJ2-4; TRBD2 matches at 8 bases. CDR1 and CDR2 (germline): MGHRA, YSYEKL. The CDR3 is 15 residues long. CDR3 region: CTSSQAGVAKNIQYF. Here the CDR3 DNA reads TGCACCAGCAGCCAAGCGGGAGTAGCCAAAAACATTCAGTACTTC.

This clonotype has a handful of counts. The V and J genes are TRBV10-3 and TRBJ1-1, with 9 bases lining up with TRBD1. V lost 6 bases to trimming and J lost 2 bases; unmatched junction nucleotides: 4. CDR3 length: 14 residues. Looked up from germline, CDR1 is ENHRY and CDR2 is SYGVKD. The CDR3 DNA follows: TGTGCCATCAGGAAACAGGGGGCTAACACTGAAGCTTTCTTT. Encoded protein: CAIRKQGANTEAFF.

This clonotype was seen at least ten times. The chain has TRBV6-2 or TRBV6-3 and TRBJ2-7; D is unresolved. Trimming took 6 bases from V and 0 from J, leaving 15 bases between them. The CDR3 loop spans 15 amino acids. CDR1 and CDR2 (germline): MNHEY, SVGEGT. CDR3 sequence (DNA): TGTGCCAGCAGCCTGGACGGATCAAGCTCCTACGAGCAGTACTTC. It specifies CASSLDGSSSYEQYF.

This clonotype occurred many times. The chain employs TRBV6-2 or TRBV6-3 and TRBJ2-3, with D possibly TRBD2 on 5 matching bases. Looked up from germline, CDR1 is MNHEY and CDR2 is SVGEGT. The CDR3 runs to 18 residues. V gave up 2 bases and J gave up 2 bases, with 20 bases separating them. The CDR3 sequence: CASSYSWEPRSSTDTQYF. For the CDR3, the DNA is TGTGCCAGCAGTTACAGCTGGGAGCCCCGCAGTTCCACAGATACGCAGTATTTT.

This clonotype was seen ten or more times. The chain has TRBV10-1 and TRBJ2-2; D is undetermined. Germline CDR1 and CDR2: WNHNN and SYGVQD (reference sequence). V lost 2 bases, J lost 7 bases, and 11 bases lay in between. This CDR3 region has 14 residues. The CDR3 region is CASSEPPPGGELFF. CDR3 bases: TGCGCCAGCAGTGAGCCGCCTCCGGGCGGGGAGCTGTTTTTT.

This clonotype was observed a few times. A read error may be the cause here, since a much bigger clone is one base away. The genes are TRBV20-1 and TRBJ2-7; the D gene is possibly TRBD1 (5 bases). The CDR3 loop spans 16 amino acids. Germline CDR1 DFQATT, CDR2 SNEGSKA (reference sequence). The V end was cut by 3 bases, the J end by 0 bases, with 18 bases between. The CDR3 loop is CSARPKGWFGSYEQYF. Written as DNA, the CDR3 is TGCAGTGCTAGGCCCAAGGGGTGGTTTGGCTCCTACGAGCAGTACTTC.

At least ten counts were recorded for this clonotype. V gene TRBV20-1 combines with J gene TRBJ2-2, with 11 bases aligning to TRBD1. With V trimmed by 6 bases and J by 4 bases, 4 bases remained unmatched. This CDR3 has 14 residues. Germline V lookup: CDR1 DFQATT, CDR2 SNEGSKA (reference sequence). The CDR3 loop reads CSARTGGTTGELFF. CDR3 coding DNA: TGCAGTGCGCGGACAGGGGGCACCACCGGGGAGCTGTTTTTT.

This clonotype has only one observation. This clone may be a read error of a much larger clone one base away. The genes are TRBV6-5 and TRBJ2-2; D is unresolved. Deletions cut 5 bases from V and 1 base from J, with 17 bases between. CDR1 and CDR2 (germline): MNHEY, SVGAGI. The CDR3 consists of 17 residues. This CDR3 reads CASSLLVLKMNTGELFF. The CDR3 coding sequence is TGTGCCAGCAGTCTACTCGTCTTGAAGATGAACACCGGGGAGCTGTTTTTT.

About this clonotype: A much bigger clone sits one base away, suggesting this may be a read error. The V and J genes are TRBV6-6 and TRBJ1-1; 8 bases fit TRBD1. V dropped 1 base and J dropped 4; count of bases not matched to a gene: 11. Germline V lookup: CDR1 MNHNY, CDR2 SVGAGI (reference sequence). The CDR3 loop spans 17 amino acids. CDR3 amino acids: CASSYFSWTGRSTEAFF. The CDR3 region has the DNA TGTGCCAGCAGTTACTTCTCCTGGACAGGGAGGAGCACTGAAGCTTTCTTT.

On this clonotype: The junction departs from the called germline gene at one end, perhaps through a read error. The chain is built from TRBV11-3 and TRBJ1-5; a weak D match, TRBD1 (5 bases). The CDR3 consists of 18 residues. Germline assignment: CDR1 SGHNT and CDR2 YENEEA. The CDR3 sequence is CASNLVVGGGSGNQPQHF. The CDR3 DNA sequence: TGTGCCAGCAACTTAGTAGTCGGGGGGGGGTCTGGTAATCAGCCCCAGCATTTT.

This clonotype was seen only a few times. The chain recombines TRBV5-4 with TRBJ1-1; D may be TRBD1 (5 bases). V lost 3 bases, J lost 7 bases, and 10 bases lay in between. The CDR3 runs 12 residues. The germline gives CDR1 SGHNT, CDR2 YYREEE (reference sequence). The DNA for the CDR3 is TGTGCCAGCAGCTCCCATGGGGGTGAAGCTTTCTTT. It specifies CASSSHGGEAFF.

This clonotype was counted ten times or more. For the CDR3, the DNA is TGTGCCAGCAGGTCTAGCGGGGGGGCGAGTGAGCAGTACTTC. It is translated as CASRSSGGASEQYF. The V call is TRBV12-3 or TRBV12-4, the J call TRBJ2-7; 12 bases map to TRBD2. The CDR3 sequence is 14 residues long. The V segment lost 6 bases and the J segment 7 bases; nucleotides outside the gene matches: 7.

V and J are TRBV29-1 and TRBJ2-7; weak D call: TRBD1 (5 bases). The germline CDR1 and CDR2 sequences are SQVTM and ANQGSEA. Trimming cost V 6 bases and J 5 bases, with 11 bases left between them. The CDR3 is made up of 11 amino acids. CDR3 protein: CSVGKGHEQYF. CDR3 coding DNA: TGCAGCGTGGGGAAGGGGCACGAGCAGTACTTC.

Remarks on this clonotype: A read error may produce the germline difference seen at one junction end. The CDR3 protein is CSVLGNNEQFF. In DNA, the CDR3 is TGCAGTGTACTGGGGAACAATGAGCAATTCTTC. The V gene is TRBV20-1, the J gene TRBJ2-1; D ambiguous. The germline CDR1 and CDR2 sequences are DFQATT and SNEGSKA (reference sequence). CDR3 length: 11 amino acids.